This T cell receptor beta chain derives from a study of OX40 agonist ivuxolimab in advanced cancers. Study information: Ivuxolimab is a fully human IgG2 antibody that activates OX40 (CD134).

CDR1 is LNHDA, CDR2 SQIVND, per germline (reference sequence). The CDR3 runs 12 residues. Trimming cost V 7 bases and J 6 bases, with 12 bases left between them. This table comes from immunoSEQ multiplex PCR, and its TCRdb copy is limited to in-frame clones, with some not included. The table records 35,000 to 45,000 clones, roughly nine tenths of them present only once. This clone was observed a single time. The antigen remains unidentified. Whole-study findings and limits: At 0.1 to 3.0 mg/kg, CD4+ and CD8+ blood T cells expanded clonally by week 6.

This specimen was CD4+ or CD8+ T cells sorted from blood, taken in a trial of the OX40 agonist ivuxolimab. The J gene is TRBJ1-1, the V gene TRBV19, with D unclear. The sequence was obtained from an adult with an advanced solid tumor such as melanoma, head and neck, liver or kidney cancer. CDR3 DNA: TGTGCCAGTAACGAATACGGAGCTGAAGCTTTCTTT. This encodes CASNEYGAEAFF. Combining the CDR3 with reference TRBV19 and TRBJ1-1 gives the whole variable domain DGGITQSPKYLFRKEGQNVTLSCEQNLNHDAMYWYRQDPGQGLRLIYYSQIVNDFQKGDIAEGYSVSREKKESFPLTVTSAQKNPTAFYLCASNEYGAEAFFGQGTRLTVV.